The 28 T cell receptor beta chains listed next were all sequenced from one sample in a study of human T cells and chemical hapten exposure. Each CDR3 protein gets one entry after TCRdb re-called the RACE reads with MiXCR. Among more than 80,000 distinct CDR3 sequences listed, around 10% were seen once. Time point reported: pre-sensitization, week 0. The treatment here: therapeutic diphenylcyclopropenone sensitization with weekly scalp DPC. Material: whole blood, obtained in connection with sensitization to the hapten diphenylcyclopropenone (DPC). The receptors derive from a woman in her forties or fifties with alopecia areata. Some clones in this sample may be carry-over from other donors' samples.

This clonotype came up once. One base away lies a much larger clone, so this may be a sequencing read error. V is TRBV7-2 and J is TRBJ2-5, with D hard to call. The germline gives CDR1 SGHTA, CDR2 FQGNSA. Trimming shortened V by 0 bases and J by 1 base, and 9 bases separated the two germline ends. The CDR3 is made up of 15 amino acids. CDR3 sequence reads: CASSLAESFQETQYF. Written as DNA, the CDR3 is TGTGCCAGCAGCTTAGCGGAGAGTTTCCAAGAGACCCAGTACTTC.

This clonotype was seen only a few times. The rearrangement joins TRBV4-1 to TRBJ2-7, with TRBD2 as a possible D gene (6 bases). In germline, CDR1 is MGHRA, CDR2 YSYEKL. V was clipped by 3 bases and J by 2 bases, with 17 bases between them. The length of the CDR3 is 16 residues. CDR3 in DNA: TGCGCCAGCAGCCAGGCACCCGGGACGGGAGCCTACGAGCAGTACTTC. It yields the protein CASSQAPGTGAYEQYF.

The gene calls are TRBV6-1 and TRBJ2-1, with 9 bases fitting TRBD2. Germline V gives CDR1 MNHNS, CDR2 SASEGT. CDR3 length: 15 residues. The trim removed 1 base at V and 9 bases at J, leaving 7 bases unmatched. The CDR3 spells CASSEDTSGLGEQFF. CDR3 nucleotides: TGTGCCAGCAGTGAAGACACTAGCGGGCTCGGTGAGCAGTTCTTC.

This clonotype appeared a single time. This sequence joins TRBV7-8 and TRBJ2-3; D is ambiguous. In germline, CDR1 is SGHVS, CDR2 FQNEAQ. The CDR3 has 13 amino acids. Trimming removed 5 bases from V and 4 bases from J, with 10 bases in between. The CDR3 DNA sequence: TGTGCCAGCAGCCCCAACACGGCAGATACGCAGTATTTT. Translating gives CASSPNTADTQYF.

The gene calls are TRBV20-1 and TRBJ2-2; 7 bases match TRBD2. V was clipped by 6 bases and J by 6 bases; unmatched bases: 10. From germline, CDR1 is DFQATT and CDR2 SNEGSKA (reference sequence). The CDR3 runs 14 residues. CDR3 amino acids: CSAPPRLASGELFF. The CDR3 bases are TGCAGTGCCCCCCCGAGACTAGCCTCCGGGGAGCTGTTTTTT.

The chain employs TRBV6-5 and TRBJ1-5; D is undetermined. The CDR3 sequence is 12 residues long. The germline V gene encodes CDR1 MNHEY and CDR2 SVGAGI. V lost 2 bases and J 3 bases, leaving 2 bases between the germline ends. CDR3 residues: CASSYANQPQHF. In DNA form, the CDR3 reads TGTGCCAGCAGTTACGCCAATCAGCCCCAGCATTTT.

This chain uses TRBV3-1 with TRBJ2-3; 7 positions match TRBD2. The V gene end was trimmed by 3 bases and the J gene end by 5 bases; junction bases not matched to a gene: 14. CDR1 LGHDT and CDR2 YNNKEL come from the germline V gene (reference sequence). The CDR3 loop spans 17 amino acids. CDR3 sequence: CASSQKYLSGGGDTQYF. DNA for the CDR3: TGTGCCAGCAGCCAGAAATATTTATCGGGAGGTGGAGATACGCAGTATTTT.

This clonotype has a handful of counts. The genes are TRBV4-3 and TRBJ1-3; D is undetermined. Trimming took off 5 bases at V and 4 bases at J, with 9 bases between the two ends. Germline CDR1 is LGHNA and CDR2 is YSLEER. The CDR3 loop spans 13 amino acids. CDR3 in DNA: TGCGCCAGCAGCGCGCGAACAGGAAACACCATATATTTT. This gives the protein CASSARTGNTIYF.

This clonotype has more than one count but fewer than ten. J is TRBJ1-1 and V is TRBV7-2; the D is unclear. This CDR3 contains 11 residues. V lost 5 bases and J 5 bases, leaving 6 bases between the germline ends. Per the germline V gene, CDR1 is SGHTA and CDR2 is FQGNSA. CDR3 sequence reads: CASSLLTEAFF. Written as DNA, the CDR3 is TGTGCCAGCAGCCTATTAACTGAAGCTTTCTTT.

The CDR3 region has the DNA TGCGCCAGCAGCCCAATTACGGGACAGGGGATTCGTGGCTACACCTTC. It codes for CASSPITGQGIRGYTF. This chain links TRBV4-1 with TRBJ1-2; TRBD1 matches at 10 bases. V shed 4 bases and J 7 bases; nucleotides not matched to a gene: 12. CDR1 is MGHRA, CDR2 YSYEKL, per germline. The CDR3 extends over 16 amino acids.

The chain is built from TRBV11-3 and TRBJ2-3; D gene unclear. CDR1 is SGHNT and CDR2 is YENEEA in the germline V gene. The CDR3 is made up of 13 amino acids. Deletions cut 3 bases from V and 3 bases from J, with 7 bases between. The chain's CDR3 is CASSFQPTDTQYF. CDR3 DNA: TGTGCCAGCAGCTTCCAGCCGACAGATACGCAGTATTTT.

This clonotype has only a few counts. The genes are TRBV10-2 and TRBJ1-4; D is unresolved. CDR1 WSHSY and CDR2 SAAADI come from the germline V gene. Trimming left V 11 bases short and J 8 bases short, with 15 bases between. The length of the CDR3 is 12 residues. The CDR3 region is CAGWERREKLFF. CDR3 bases: TGCGCCGGTTGGGAGAGGAGAGAAAAACTGTTTTTT.

At least ten counts were recorded for this clonotype. This CDR3 reads CASSLWAAEAFF. The CDR3 region has the DNA TGTGCCAGCAGTTTATGGGCGGCTGAAGCTTTCTTT. V and J are TRBV28 and TRBJ1-1; D gene unclear. CDR3 size: 12 residues. Trimming took off 0 bases at V and 6 bases at J, with 5 bases between the two ends. Germline-derived CDR1 and CDR2 are MDHEN and SYDVKM.

This chain links TRBV7-9 with TRBJ1-2; D gene uncertain. The CDR3 is made up of 14 amino acids. Trimming left V 5 bases short and J 5 bases short, with 15 bases between. Germline lookup yields CDR1 SEHNR and CDR2 FQNEAQ (reference sequence). The CDR3 coding sequence is TGTGCCAGCAGCCGACTCCCACAGTTATATGGCTACACCTTC. It is translated as CASSRLPQLYGYTF. Full variable domain (remainder filled in from reference TRBV7-9 and TRBJ1-2): DTGVSQNPRHKITKRGQNVTFRCDPISEHNRLYWYRQTLGQGPEFLTYFQNEAQLEKSRLLSDRFSAERPKGSFSTLEIQRTEQGDSAMYLCASSRLPQLYGYTFGSGTRLTVV.

The gene calls are TRBV28 and TRBJ1-5; D unresolved. CDR3 size: 13 residues. The V gene's germline CDR1 is MDHEN and CDR2 SYDVKM. V lost 8 bases to trimming and J lost 2 bases, with 10 bases between them. The CDR3 loop reads CASRRRGNQPQHF. The CDR3 DNA follows: TGTGCCAGCCGACGGCGGGGCAATCAGCCCCAGCATTTT.

The CDR3 bases are TGCAGCGTTGTGGGGGGACGCCTCCACGAGCAGTACTTC. Translation gives CSVVGGRLHEQYF. The rearrangement joins TRBV29-1 to TRBJ2-7; the D gene is possibly TRBD2 (6 bases). This CDR3 has 13 amino acids. Trimming removed 4 bases from V and 5 bases from J, with 15 bases in between. CDR1 is SQVTM, CDR2 ANQGSEA, per germline.

This clonotype has only a few counts. The rearrangement links TRBV29-1 to TRBJ1-1; 7 positions match TRBD1. This CDR3 region has 11 residues. CDR1 and CDR2 (germline): SQVTM, ANQGSEA. V gave up 2 bases and J gave up 11 bases; unmatched junction bases: 5. In DNA form, the CDR3 reads TGCAGCGTTGAAAAGGGGGCTGCGGCTTTCTTT. Protein sequence: CSVEKGAAAFF.

V is TRBV6-2 or TRBV6-3 and J is TRBJ2-7; 7 bases map to TRBD2. Trimming took 7 bases from V and 1 from J; bases not matched to a gene: 4. Germline lookup yields CDR1 MNHEY and CDR2 SVGEGT. This CDR3 is 13 amino acids long. In DNA form, the CDR3 reads TGTGCCAGCACCGGGAGGCAATCCTACGAGCAGTACTTC. Protein: CASTGRQSYEQYF.

This clonotype was observed many times. CDR3 in DNA: TGTGCCAGCAGTTTATCCGGTGAGCCCTATGGCTACACCTTC. The encoded protein is CASSLSGEPYGYTF. The rearrangement uses TRBV28 and TRBJ1-2; D is undetermined. From germline, CDR1 is MDHEN and CDR2 SYDVKM. This CDR3 contains 14 residues. The V gene lost 1 base and the J gene lost 4 bases, with 10 bases spanning the gap.

This clonotype was seen many times. CDR3 DNA sequence: TGTGCCAGTAGTAAGTGGGGGCAGCCCCAGCATTTT. This gives the protein CASSKWGQPQHF. V is TRBV19 and J is TRBJ1-5, with D perhaps matching TRBD1 (5 bases). The V end lost 4 bases, the J end lost 7 bases, and 8 bases lay between the germline ends. Germline V gene data show CDR1 as LNHDA and CDR2 as SQIVND (reference sequence). The CDR3 is made up of 12 amino acids.

This clonotype has just a few counts. This chain joins TRBV6-2 or TRBV6-3 and TRBJ1-4; D gene ambiguous. Germline values: CDR1 MNHEY, CDR2 SVGEGT. The CDR3 has 15 residues. The V end was cut by 5 bases, the J end by 0 bases, with 10 bases between. CDR3 coding DNA: TGTGCCAGCAGTCGACCCCCAGCAACTAATGAAAAACTGTTTTTT. This translates into CASSRPPATNEKLFF.

This clonotype was seen a handful of times. The chain employs TRBV29-1 and TRBJ2-3; D gene uncertain. Germline V lookup: CDR1 SQVTM, CDR2 ANQGSEA. V gave up 4 bases and J gave up 0 bases, with 14 bases separating them. CDR3 length: 15 residues. Here the CDR3 DNA reads TGCAGCGTTGCGATCAGACGCTCTAGCACAGATACGCAGTATTTT. Amino acid sequence: CSVAIRRSSTDTQYF.

The CDR3 bases are TGTGCCAGCAGTCCAAAAGGGGGTGAGCAGTACTTC. It yields the protein CASSPKGGEQYF. The chain carries TRBV6-5 and TRBJ2-7; D might be TRBD1 (6 bases). The ends were cut back, 5 bases at V and 7 bases at J, with 12 bases in the middle. Per germline, CDR1 MNHEY and CDR2 SVGAGI. This CDR3 contains 12 residues.

This chain connects TRBV12-3 or TRBV12-4 to TRBJ2-1, with 8 bases aligning to TRBD2. The V segment lost 6 bases and the J segment 7 bases; nucleotides outside the gene matches: 2. The CDR3 loop spans 12 amino acids. Here the CDR3 reads CASRLADNEQFF. For the CDR3, the DNA is TGTGCCAGCAGACTAGCGGATAATGAGCAGTTCTTC.

The chain recombines TRBV19 with TRBJ2-7, with 9 bases identical to TRBD2. The V segment lost 5 bases and the J segment 3 bases; nucleotides outside the gene matches: 8. This CDR3 contains 15 residues. The germline CDR1 and CDR2 sequences are LNHDA and SQIVND (reference sequence). Here the CDR3 DNA reads TGTGCCAGTAGTGAGTCGACTAGCGGAGGCTACGAGCAGTACTTC. This encodes CASSESTSGGYEQYF.

This chain connects TRBV3-1 to TRBJ2-7; TRBD1 agrees at 9 bases. The V gene's germline CDR1 is LGHDT and CDR2 YNNKEL (reference sequence). The V segment lost 7 bases and the J segment 4 bases; nucleotides outside the gene matches: 5. The length of the CDR3 is 13 residues. The CDR3 here is CASTNRGLYEQYF. The CDR3 DNA is TGTGCCAGCACGAACAGGGGGCTGTACGAGCAGTACTTC.

This sequence joins TRBV20-1 and TRBJ2-1; tentatively, D is TRBD2 (5 bases). Per germline, CDR1 DFQATT and CDR2 SNEGSKA (reference sequence). The germline V and J ends were trimmed by 3 bases and 4 bases, with 10 bases remaining between them. The CDR3 length is 13 residues. CDR3 nucleotide sequence: TGCAGTGCTAGCGGGGAGTCATACAATGAGCAGTTCTTC. Protein product: CSASGESYNEQFF.

This clonotype was found a few times. This chain connects TRBV5-1 to TRBJ2-7; D might be TRBD1 (6 bases). Germline V gene sequence: CDR1 SGHRS, CDR2 YFSETQ. There are 14 residues in the CDR3. Trimming left V 8 bases short and J 0 bases short, with 15 bases between. In DNA form, the CDR3 reads TGCGCCAGTTCGCCAACAGGGCGCTCCTACGAGCAGTACTTC. Amino acid sequence: CASSPTGRSYEQYF.